Shown below are 15 T cell receptor beta chains from a single sample sequenced in a study of Graves' ophthalmopathy and Graves' hyperthyroidism. From RNA, the CDR3 regions of TCR beta chains were amplified and sequenced. HTBI-primed RT-PCR formed the first round, and a multiplex PCR formed the second. Using its own MiXCR run on the multiplex PCR reads, TCRdb lists one record per CDR3 protein. In the table there are around 670,000 distinct CDR3 sequences, 35% to 50% of which are singletons. Source material: peripheral blood. The receptor set was obtained from an adult man with Graves' ophthalmopathy.

J is TRBJ1-4 and V is TRBV2; 8 nucleotides agree with TRBD1. The CDR3 sequence is 14 residues long. Germline assignment: CDR1 SNHLY and CDR2 FYNNEI. The V gene end was trimmed by 5 bases and the J gene end by 11 bases; junction bases not matched to a gene: 10. The DNA for the CDR3 is TGTGCCAGCAGTTTGAGGACAGGGAGGCGGAAACTGTTTTTT. The encoded protein is CASSLRTGRRKLFF.

This clonotype was found many times. This chain connects TRBV10-3 to TRBJ1-4, with D perhaps matching TRBD1 (5 bases). The germline V and J ends were trimmed by 4 bases and 0 bases, with 6 bases remaining between them. The germline CDR1 and CDR2 sequences are ENHRY and SYGVKD. CDR3 size: 14 residues. CDR3 DNA: TGTGCCATCAGTGCGACAGCAACTAATGAAAAACTGTTTTTT. Translation: CAISATATNEKLFF.

This clonotype has more than one count but fewer than ten. This chain joins TRBV7-8 and TRBJ2-7; 9 nucleotides align to TRBD2. This CDR3 comprises 15 residues. The V segment lost 5 bases and the J segment 4 bases; nucleotides outside the gene matches: 9. CDR1 and CDR2 from the germline V gene are SGHVS and FQNEAQ. This CDR3 reads CASSRAGGAEYEQYF. The CDR3 region has the DNA TGTGCCAGCAGCCGCGCGGGGGGGGCAGAATACGAGCAGTACTTC. Full variable domain (missing parts from reference TRBV7-8 and TRBJ2-7): GAGVSQSPRYKVAKRGQDVALRCDPISGHVSLFWYQQALGQGPEFLTYFQNEAQLDKSGLPSDRFFAERPEGSVSTLKIQRTQQEDSAVYLCASSRAGGAEYEQYFGPGTRLTVT.

Regarding this clonotype: A much larger clone sits a single nucleotide away, making a read error possible. The rearrangement uses TRBV9 and TRBJ1-6, with 8 bases lining up with TRBD1. The CDR3 is made up of 16 amino acids. The V gene's germline CDR1 is SGDLS and CDR2 YYNGEE. Germline trimming cut 5 bases from V and 8 bases from J; bases unmatched to any gene: 12. The CDR3: CASSTLPTGVHSPLHF. The CDR3 DNA is TGTGCCAGCAGTACCCTCCCGACAGGGGTCCATTCACCCCTCCACTTT.

This clonotype was counted at least ten times. This chain connects TRBV10-2 to TRBJ1-6; the match to TRBD1 covers 8 bases. J lost 7 bases, V lost 5 bases, and 4 bases had no gene match. The CDR3 spans 14 residues. Germline CDR1 WSHSY, CDR2 SAAADI. The CDR3 DNA reads as TGCGCCAGCAGTTTGACAGGGGAGAATTCACCCCTCCACTTT. Translated, it gives CASSLTGENSPLHF.

This clonotype has at least ten counts. V is TRBV29-1 and J is TRBJ1-5; unclear D gene. In germline, CDR1 is SQVTM, CDR2 ANQGSEA. The CDR3 is 14 amino acids. The germline V and J ends were trimmed by 7 bases and 6 bases, with 19 bases remaining between them. This CDR3 is CSASPGGVGQPQHF. CDR3 nucleotides: TGCAGCGCCTCGCCCGGTGGGGTCGGTCAGCCCCAGCATTTT.

Regarding this clonotype: Because it lacks the conserved phenylalanine or tryptophan at the end, this CDR3 is likely a read error. The chain carries TRBV7-6 and TRBJ1-4, with D tentatively TRBD1 (6 bases). The length of the CDR3 is 13 residues. V was trimmed by 4 bases and J by 12 bases, leaving 15 bases between them. CDR1 and CDR2 from the germline V gene are SGHVS and FNYEAQ. CDR3 DNA: TGTGCCAGCAGCTCGTACGGGGGCGAACAACTGTTTTCT. The encoded protein is CASSSYGGEQLFS.

The chain carries TRBV20-1 and TRBJ1-5, with TRBD1 matching over 9 bases. V was pared by 6 bases and J by 5 bases, with 8 bases of the junction left unmatched. The CDR3 extends over 14 amino acids. Per germline, CDR1 DFQATT and CDR2 SNEGSKA (reference sequence). CDR3 nucleotides: TGCAGTGCCAGCGGGGACAGGGATCATCAGCCCCAGCATTTT. Translating gives CSASGDRDHQPQHF.

This clonotype was detected only a few times. The gene calls are TRBV20-1 and TRBJ1-6; 10 nucleotides match TRBD1. The V gene end was trimmed by 6 bases and the J gene end by 0 bases; junction bases not matched to a gene: 8. Per the germline V gene, CDR1 is DFQATT and CDR2 is SNEGSKA (reference sequence). The length of the CDR3 is 17 residues. The CDR3 loop is CSALDRGESSYNSPLHF. In DNA, the CDR3 is TGCAGTGCCCTGGACAGGGGGGAAAGCTCCTATAATTCACCCCTCCACTTT.

The chain carries TRBV7-8 and TRBJ2-3, with D possibly matching TRBD2 (6 bases). The CDR3 loop spans 12 amino acids. The V and J ends lost 5 bases and 6 bases respectively, with 9 bases between them. Germline CDR1 is SGHVS and CDR2 is FQNEAQ. CDR3: CASSKRGDTQYF. The CDR3 DNA follows: TGTGCCAGCAGCAAACGGGGGGATACGCAGTATTTT.

This clonotype came up a few times. This sequence joins TRBV7-9 and TRBJ1-2, with D perhaps matching TRBD1 (5 bases). Germline V lookup: CDR1 SEHNR, CDR2 FQNEAQ (reference sequence). The CDR3 consists of 16 residues. Deletions cut 5 bases from V and 8 bases from J, with 24 bases between. CDR3 coding DNA: TGTGCCAGCAGCCCAGGTGGGACTCTTCAAATGGGCGGCTACACCTTC. Protein product: CASSPGGTLQMGGYTF. The variable domain in full, with the rest retrieved from reference TRBV7-9 and TRBJ1-2, is DTGVSQNPRHKITKRGQNVTFRCDPISEHNRLYWYRQTLGQGPEFLTYFQNEAQLEKSRLLSDRFSAERPKGSFSTLEIQRTEQGDSAMYLCASSPGGTLQMGGYTFGSGTRLTVV.

The V call is TRBV11-1, the J call TRBJ2-7; D is unresolved. This CDR3 has 16 residues. V was clipped by 0 bases and J by 1 base, with 13 bases between them. From germline, CDR1 is SGHAT and CDR2 FQDESV (reference sequence). This CDR3 is CASSLAGETLSYEQYF. In nucleotides, the CDR3 is TGTGCCAGCAGCTTAGCAGGAGAAACTCTTTCCTACGAGCAGTACTTC.

This clonotype was seen more than once but under ten times. V and J are TRBV7-2 and TRBJ1-2; 7 bases agree with TRBD1. CDR3 length: 15 amino acids. After removal of 3 bases from V and 5 bases from J, the junction contained 9 bases not matched to a gene. The germline CDR1 and CDR2 sequences are SGHTA and FQGNSA. The CDR3 loop is CASSLGWDRTYGYTF. CDR3 sequence (DNA): TGTGCCAGCAGCTTGGGTTGGGACAGAACATATGGCTACACCTTC.

A note on this clonotype: Relative to the germline gene, one junction end is altered; a read error may explain this. This sequence joins TRBV7-9 and TRBJ2-7, with 7 bases aligning to TRBD1. CDR1 SEHNR and CDR2 FQNEAQ come from the germline V gene (reference sequence). CDR3 length equals 14 residues. CDR3 nucleotide sequence: TGTGCCGGCAGCTCGCGACAGGGACCCTACGAGCAGTACTTC. Translation: CAGSSRQGPYEQYF. The whole variable domain, remainder taken from reference TRBV7-9 and TRBJ2-7, is DTGVSQNPRHKITKRGQNVTFRCDPISEHNRLYWYRQTLGQGPEFLTYFQNEAQLEKSRLLSDRFSAERPKGSFSTLEIQRTEQGDSAMYLCAGSSRQGPYEQYFGPGTRLTVT.

CDR3 nucleotides: TGTGCCAGCAGCTTAAGACTGGACGACCTCGAGCAGTACTTC. It encodes CASSLRLDDLEQYF. The rearrangement joins TRBV7-9 to TRBJ2-7; D gene unclear. The CDR3 consists of 14 residues. CDR1 is SEHNR, CDR2 FQNEAQ, per germline (reference sequence). Trimming left V 2 bases short and J 6 bases short, with 14 bases between. Full variable domain (outside the CDR3, taken from reference TRBV7-9 and TRBJ2-7): DTGVSQNPRHKITKRGQNVTFRCDPISEHNRLYWYRQTLGQGPEFLTYFQNEAQLEKSRLLSDRFSAERPKGSFSTLEIQRTEQGDSAMYLCASSLRLDDLEQYFGPGTRLTVT.